These 32 T cell receptor beta chains share one sample of origin, sequenced in a study of CD8 T cells in ankylosing spondylitis. TCRdb itself ran the 5' RACE reads through MiXCR, one entry per CDR3 protein. The repertoire holds 150,000 to 200,000 distinct CDR3 sequences, with around 20% as singletons. The specimen was blood, either unsorted or a sorted T cell fraction (not recorded which). The receptors stem from a male donor with ankylosing spondylitis or in good health (not recorded which).

The V gene is TRBV7-6, the J gene TRBJ2-3, with 13 bases aligning to TRBD2. The trim removed 5 bases at V and 3 bases at J, leaving 5 bases unmatched. In germline, CDR1 is SGHVS, CDR2 FNYEAQ. The CDR3 is made up of 16 amino acids. DNA for the CDR3: TGTGCCAGCAGCGAACTAGCGGGAGGGATGACAGATACGCAGTATTTT. Translating gives CASSELAGGMTDTQYF.

This clonotype has at least ten counts. The chain has TRBV28 and TRBJ2-1; D is perhaps TRBD1 or TRBD2 (5 bases each). Germline V gene sequence: CDR1 MDHEN, CDR2 SYDVKM. The CDR3 loop spans 10 amino acids. The V end was cut by 8 bases, the J end by 7 bases, with 6 bases between. The CDR3 is CASGGNEQFF. In nucleotides, the CDR3 is TGTGCCAGCGGGGGTAATGAGCAGTTCTTC. Full variable domain (remainder filled in from reference TRBV28 and TRBJ2-1): DVKVTQSSRYLVKRTGEKVFLECVQDMDHENMFWYRQDPGLGLRLIYFSYDVKMKEKGDIPEGYSVSREKKERFSLILESASTNQTSMYLCASGGNEQFFGPGTRLTVL.

This clonotype was seen ten or more times. The chain carries TRBV5-1 and TRBJ2-7; TRBD2 agrees at 7 bases. There are 15 residues in the CDR3. Germline CDR1 is SGHRS and CDR2 is YFSETQ. The V segment lost 0 bases and the J segment 5 bases; nucleotides outside the gene matches: 8. The CDR3 coding sequence is TGCGCCAGCAGCTTGGCCCGGGAGGCCGGGCACGAGCAGTACTTC. Encoded protein: CASSLAREAGHEQYF.

This clonotype was found many times. The J gene is TRBJ1-4, the V gene TRBV9, with 7 bases that match TRBD1. CDR1 is SGDLS and CDR2 is YYNGEE in the germline V gene. The J segment lost 4 bases and the V segment lost 4 bases, leaving 4 bases of the junction unmatched. The CDR3 consists of 14 residues. CDR3 sequence reads: CASSLGQDNEKLFF. In DNA form, the CDR3 reads TGTGCCAGCAGCCTCGGACAGGATAATGAAAAACTGTTTTTT. Combining the CDR3 with reference TRBV9 and TRBJ1-4 gives the whole variable domain DSGVTQTPKHLITATGQRVTLRCSPRSGDLSVYWYQQSLDQGLQFLIQYYNGEERAKGNILERFSAQQFPDLHSELNLSSLELGDSALYFCASSLGQDNEKLFFGSGTQLSVL.

This clonotype was counted ten times or more. The chain is built from TRBV29-1 and TRBJ2-1, with a tentative D call TRBD2 (6 bases). Germline CDR1 is SQVTM and CDR2 is ANQGSEA. Trimming shortened V by 3 bases and J by 2 bases, and 8 bases separated the two germline ends. The CDR3 sequence is 13 residues long. The CDR3 sequence: CSVDGSPYNEQFF. The CDR3 DNA follows: TGCAGCGTTGACGGGAGTCCCTACAATGAGCAGTTCTTC.

This clonotype was found a few times. The chain carries TRBV9 and TRBJ2-1; 11 bases line up with TRBD2. Germline assignment: CDR1 SGDLS and CDR2 YYNGEE. J lost 3 bases, V lost 4 bases, and 9 bases had no gene match. The CDR3 has 17 amino acids. The chain's CDR3 is CASSPTSGRSGYNEQFF. In DNA, the CDR3 is TGTGCCAGCAGCCCCACTAGCGGGAGAAGCGGCTACAATGAGCAGTTCTTC. The full variable domain, its missing parts supplied by reference TRBV9 and TRBJ2-1, is DSGVTQTPKHLITATGQRVTLRCSPRSGDLSVYWYQQSLDQGLQFLIQYYNGEERAKGNILERFSAQQFPDLHSELNLSSLELGDSALYFCASSPTSGRSGYNEQFFGPGTRLTVL.

In this sample, this clonotype turned up a few times. The genes are TRBV20-1 and TRBJ1-4, with a possible D match to TRBD1 (5 bases). V lost 7 bases and J 0 bases, leaving 12 bases between the germline ends. Germline V gene sequence: CDR1 DFQATT, CDR2 SNEGSKA (reference sequence). CDR3 size: 14 residues. The CDR3 protein is CSGGSPTTNEKLFF. DNA of the CDR3: TGCAGTGGGGGGTCCCCCACAACTAATGAAAAACTGTTTTTT.

This clonotype was seen more than once but under ten times. The chain combines TRBV29-1 with TRBJ1-2; 9 positions match TRBD1. After removal of 5 bases from V and 1 base from J, the junction contained 14 bases not matched to a gene. The CDR3 consists of 17 residues. In germline, CDR1 is SQVTM, CDR2 ANQGSEA. CDR3 sequence: CSVRPLGTGSVNYGYTF. CDR3 coding DNA: TGCAGCGTTAGACCCCTCGGGACAGGGAGCGTTAACTATGGCTACACCTTC.

This clonotype was detected a few times. J is TRBJ2-3 and V is TRBV7-2, with TRBD2 identical over 13 bases. CDR3 length equals 16 residues. The germline CDR1 and CDR2 sequences are SGHTA and FQGNSA. V was clipped by 2 bases and J by 6 bases; unmatched bases: 5. The CDR3 here is CASSLIGLAGVDTQYF. The CDR3 coding sequence is TGTGCCAGCAGCTTAATCGGACTAGCGGGAGTGGATACGCAGTATTTT.

This clonotype has at least ten counts. The chain joins TRBV2 to TRBJ2-2, with D unclear. Trimming shortened V by 5 bases and J by 7 bases, and 8 bases separated the two germline ends. From germline, CDR1 is SNHLY and CDR2 FYNNEI. CDR3 length equals 12 residues. Written as DNA, the CDR3 is TGTGCCAGCAGTAATGATGTCGGGGAGCTGTTTTTT. Translating gives CASSNDVGELFF.

This clonotype was seen ten or more times. The genes are TRBV5-1 and TRBJ1-1, with a possible D match to TRBD1 (6 bases). Germline assignment: CDR1 SGHRS and CDR2 YFSETQ. V was shortened by 3 bases and J by 0 bases, with 12 bases between the two germline ends. There are 15 residues in the CDR3. DNA for the CDR3: TGCGCCAGCAGCTCCTCCGGGACATTGAACACTGAAGCTTTCTTT. Protein sequence: CASSSSGTLNTEAFF.

This clonotype was seen at least ten times. The rearrangement uses TRBV5-1 and TRBJ1-4; D is ambiguous. The CDR3 spans 14 residues. Germline assignment: CDR1 SGHRS and CDR2 YFSETQ. V was trimmed by 4 bases and J by 7 bases, leaving 14 bases between them. CDR3 bases: TGCGCCAGCAGCCCCCCCGGGCCCGGTGAAAAACTGTTTTTT. Its protein product is CASSPPGPGEKLFF.

The J gene is TRBJ2-3, the V gene TRBV5-1; D is possibly TRBD2 (7 bases). Germline CDR1 reads SGHRS; CDR2 reads YFSETQ. The V end lost 0 bases, the J end lost 0 bases, and 14 bases lay between the germline ends. This CDR3 contains 17 residues. CDR3 DNA sequence: TGCGCCAGCAGCTTGGATGGGGGGGCGCCGAGCACAGATACGCAGTATTTT. It codes for CASSLDGGAPSTDTQYF.

This clonotype appeared many times. The CDR3 spells CAIKNRTYEQYF. As DNA, the CDR3 is TGTGCCATCAAGAACAGAACCTACGAGCAGTACTTC. This chain uses TRBV10-3 with TRBJ2-7; D gene ambiguous. V lost 7 bases and J lost 2, with 9 bases in between. CDR3 size: 12 residues. The germline V gene has CDR1 ENHRY and CDR2 SYGVKD.

To note about this clonotype: Possible read error: a much larger clone is one base away. The CDR3 loop is CSAQSPWADGYTF. CDR3 nucleotides: TGCAGTGCCCAATCACCCTGGGCAGATGGCTACACCTTC. The chain employs TRBV20-1 and TRBJ1-2; D remains unclear. Per the germline V gene, CDR1 is DFQATT and CDR2 is SNEGSKA (reference sequence). This CDR3 has 13 residues. Trimming removed 6 bases at V and 6 bases at J, with 17 bases between.

Ten or more counts support this clonotype. This chain connects TRBV5-1 to TRBJ2-2, with 13 bases lining up with TRBD2. The germline V gene encodes CDR1 SGHRS and CDR2 YFSETQ. The CDR3 is made up of 21 amino acids. Trimming cost V 2 bases and J 2 bases; bases outside gene matches: 15. This CDR3 is CASSFLLQLAGGNLNTGELFF. CDR3 DNA sequence: TGCGCCAGCAGCTTCCTACTACAACTAGCGGGAGGGAATCTAAACACCGGGGAGCTGTTTTTT.

In this sample, this clonotype turned up a few times. As DNA, the CDR3 is TGCGCCAGCAGCTTGAGCGGGCCAGATACGCAGTATTTT. Amino acid sequence: CASSLSGPDTQYF. This chain joins TRBV5-1 and TRBJ2-3; D is possibly TRBD2 (6 bases). Trimming left V 1 base short and J 4 bases short, with 7 bases between. The CDR3 covers 13 residues. The germline CDR1 and CDR2 sequences are SGHRS and YFSETQ.

This clonotype was recorded at least ten times. This chain connects TRBV9 to TRBJ2-2; perhaps TRBD1 as D (5 bases). The V and J ends lost 0 bases and 4 bases respectively, with 10 bases between them. The CDR3 consists of 15 residues. Germline assignment: CDR1 SGDLS and CDR2 YYNGEE. In nucleotides, the CDR3 is TGTGCCAGCAGCGTAGCTTGGCAGGGCACCGGGGAGCTGTTTTTT. It specifies CASSVAWQGTGELFF. Together with reference TRBV9 and TRBJ2-2, the CDR3 gives the full variable domain: DSGVTQTPKHLITATGQRVTLRCSPRSGDLSVYWYQQSLDQGLQFLIQYYNGEERAKGNILERFSAQQFPDLHSELNLSSLELGDSALYFCASSVAWQGTGELFFGEGSRLTVL.

Notes on this clonotype: A clone one base away is much larger, so this may be a read error. The chain uses TRBV29-1 and TRBJ1-1; 8 bases are a match to TRBD1. The CDR3 spans 13 residues. CDR1 and CDR2 from the germline V gene are SQVTM and ANQGSEA. CDR3 sequence: CSVLPRGLAETFF. The CDR3 DNA reads TGCAGCGTTCTCCCCAGGGGGCTCGCTGAAACTTTCTTT. The variable domain in full, completed from reference TRBV29-1 and TRBJ1-1, reads SAVISQKPSRDICQRGTSLTIQCQVDSQVTMMFWYRQQPGQSLTLIATANQGSEATYESGFVIDKFPISRPNLTFSTLTVSNMSPEDSSIYLCSVLPRGLAETFFGQGTRLTVV.

J is TRBJ2-7 and V is TRBV7-2; 9 bases fit TRBD2. The CDR3 contains 14 residues. The germline V gene encodes CDR1 SGHTA and CDR2 FQGNSA. V dropped 4 bases and J dropped 4; count of bases not matched to a gene: 5. The chain's CDR3 is CASSWGLAPYEQYF. The CDR3 coding sequence is TGTGCCAGCAGCTGGGGACTAGCTCCTTACGAGCAGTACTTC. The whole variable domain, filled in from reference TRBV7-2 and TRBJ2-7, reads GAGVSQSPSNKVTEKGKDVELRCDPISGHTALYWYRQSLGQGLEFLIYFQGNSAPDKSGLPSDRFSAERTGGSVSTLTIQRTQQEDSAVYLCASSWGLAPYEQYFGPGTRLTVT.

This clonotype was found many times. The chain employs TRBV20-1 and TRBJ1-6; 9 bases map to TRBD1. V lost 0 bases, J lost 0 bases, and 9 bases stayed unmatched. CDR3 size: 19 residues. Germline V gives CDR1 DFQATT, CDR2 SNEGSKA (reference sequence). CDR3 sequence (DNA): TGCAGTGCTAGAGATCTCGCCGGGACAGGGAGCTCCTATAATTCACCCCTCCACTTT. Protein: CSARDLAGTGSSYNSPLHF.

The chain employs TRBV27 and TRBJ2-3; 10 bases line up with TRBD2. Per germline, CDR1 MNHEY and CDR2 SMNVEV (reference sequence). V shed 4 bases, J shed 1 base, and the junction held 2 bases outside the gene matches. The CDR3 has 15 amino acids. The CDR3 here is CASSWSGRGTDTQYF. Written as DNA, the CDR3 is TGTGCCAGCAGTTGGAGCGGGAGGGGCACAGATACGCAGTATTTT.

This clonotype was counted at least ten times. This chain connects TRBV28 to TRBJ2-3; the match to TRBD2 covers 7 bases. Looked up from germline, CDR1 is MDHEN and CDR2 is SYDVKM. V gave up 6 bases and J gave up 1 base; unmatched junction bases: 7. The CDR3 runs to 15 residues. The CDR3 region has the DNA TGTGCCAGCAGATTCACTAGCGAGGGCACAGATACGCAGTATTTT. Protein sequence: CASRFTSEGTDTQYF.

The chain employs TRBV10-1 and TRBJ1-1; 10 bases are a match to TRBD1. The germline V gene has CDR1 WNHNN and CDR2 SYGVQD (reference sequence). The junction had 12 bases not matched to a gene; V was cut back by 9 bases and J by 5 bases. The CDR3 spans 15 residues. This CDR3 reads CARDARDRGRTEAFF. The CDR3 nucleotides are TGCGCCAGAGACGCCCGGGACAGGGGAAGGACTGAAGCTTTCTTT.

This clonotype was observed at least ten times. V and J are TRBV29-1 and TRBJ2-7; D unresolved. The CDR3 is made up of 12 amino acids. The germline CDR1 and CDR2 sequences are SQVTM and ANQGSEA. The CDR3 loop is CSTQELTGEQYF. The CDR3, as DNA: TGCAGTACCCAGGAGCTTACTGGCGAGCAGTACTTC.

The chain is built from TRBV20-1 and TRBJ1-5, with D unresolved. Germline CDR1 and CDR2: DFQATT and SNEGSKA (reference sequence). The V end was cut by 1 base, the J end by 6 bases, with 7 bases between. The CDR3 has 12 amino acids. CDR3 loop: CSARGGTQPQHF. The CDR3 DNA sequence: TGCAGTGCTAGAGGGGGAACTCAGCCCCAGCATTTT.

The chain carries TRBV5-1 and TRBJ2-7, with 10 bases aligning to TRBD1. Germline CDR1 is SGHRS and CDR2 is YFSETQ. This CDR3 has 14 amino acids. V dropped 4 bases and J dropped 5; count of bases not matched to a gene: 6. The CDR3 is CASSPGTGAHEQYF. The CDR3 bases are TGCGCCAGCAGCCCCGGGACAGGGGCCCACGAGCAGTACTTC.

Only a few counts were recorded for this clonotype. J is TRBJ2-7 and V is TRBV28; 8 bases match TRBD2. The CDR3 runs to 16 residues. Germline lookup yields CDR1 MDHEN and CDR2 SYDVKM. V dropped 4 bases and J dropped 0; count of bases not matched to a gene: 8. The CDR3 bases are TGTGCCAGCAGTTCCCTTAGCAGCGGGGGCTCCTACGAGCAGTACTTC. It codes for CASSSLSSGGSYEQYF.

In this sample, this clonotype turned up a few times. The DNA of the CDR3 is TGTGCCAGCAGTGGGCCGGGACTAGCCGACAATGAGCAGTTCTTC. Translated: CASSGPGLADNEQFF. The J gene is TRBJ2-1, the V gene TRBV2; 9 bases match TRBD2. Germline CDR1 reads SNHLY; CDR2 reads FYNNEI. This CDR3 comprises 15 residues. With V trimmed by 4 bases and J by 5 bases, 6 bases remained unmatched.

A few counts support this clonotype. The chain links TRBV10-2 to TRBJ2-7; TRBD2 is a possible D gene (6 bases). The ends were cut back, 6 bases at V and 4 bases at J, with 16 bases in the middle. This CDR3 spans 14 amino acids. Germline CDR1 is WSHSY and CDR2 is SAAADI. Written as DNA, the CDR3 is TGCGCCAGCAGCTCCTCGGGACTCATATACGAGCAGTACTTC. It translates to CASSSSGLIYEQYF.

The chain uses TRBV5-1 and TRBJ1-2, with a possible D match to TRBD1 (5 bases). The CDR3 extends over 15 amino acids. Trimming pared 0 bases from V and 4 bases from J, leaving 13 bases between. CDR1 is SGHRS, CDR2 YFSETQ, per germline. CDR3 sequence (DNA): TGCGCCAGCAGCTTGGGGGCAGGGAACATCTATGGCTACACCTTC. It translates to CASSLGAGNIYGYTF.

This clonotype has at least ten counts. The rearrangement links TRBV20-1 to TRBJ1-1, with D possibly TRBD1 on 5 matching bases. The germline CDR1 and CDR2 sequences are DFQATT and SNEGSKA (reference sequence). Trimming removed 6 bases at V and 5 bases at J, with 31 bases between. The CDR3 spans 18 residues. CDR3 sequence (DNA): TGCAGTGCCCACCTGAGGATGGGGGGAGCCGTTTCGAGAACTGAAGCTTTCTTT. Protein sequence: CSAHLRMGGAVSRTEAFF.